This record looks at one T cell receptor (beta chain) sequence and its context. Its antigen is currently unknown. The primer mix had 60 Vbeta and 13 Jbeta primers. Sequencing was performed with immunoSEQ multiplex PCR; in TCRdb, only in-frame clones are kept and a portion is missing. The sample has about 210,000 clones, roughly 90% seen once. The donors, nominally healthy at sampling, likely had unrecorded immune exposures. This record belongs to a study of cytomegalovirus exposure and HLA in healthy donors. Study-level background: A prior study identified just under 120 million unique TCR beta sequences from 150 million to 200 million T cells.

Study-wide points: A prior analysis recorded that most TCR beta V segments were productive about 87% or about 30% of the time. A cluster of highly shared sequence variants was likely a sequencing artifact.

Trimming cost V 2 bases and J 1 base, with 14 bases left between them. The CDR3 consists of 16 residues. CDR1 is SGHAT and CDR2 is FQNNGV in the germline V gene. Sequenced sample: PBMCs. The sequence was collected from a boy aged 2 to 10 in good health and CMV-seronegative. The rearrangement links TRBV11-2 to TRBJ1-1; a possible D gene is TRBD1 (5 bases). Here the CDR3 reads CASSLSLGVANTEAFF. For the CDR3, the DNA is TGTGCCAGCAGCTTAAGCTTAGGGGTGGCGAACACTGAAGCTTTCTTT.